The 9 T cell receptor beta chains below come from one sample, sequenced in a study of T-cell memory formation after mild COVID-19. TCRdb used MiXCR to reprocess the 5' RACE reads, holding one entry per CDR3 protein. Of about 400,000 distinct CDR3 sequences in the sample, roughly 15% were seen once. The material sequenced was PBMCs or a T cell subset sorted from them (not recorded which). These receptors came from a man aged 18 to 29 who had mild COVID-19 (a few samples of this study predate the infection). Cell type and time point are not known.

A few counts support this clonotype. The chain has TRBV12-3 or TRBV12-4 and TRBJ1-6; possible D gene TRBD1, 6 bases. V dropped 10 bases and J dropped 11 bases, with 18 bases sitting between them. This CDR3 is built from 13 residues. In DNA form, the CDR3 reads TGTGCCACACGAGCGCAGGGGACCGCACCCCTCCACTTT. Its translation is CATRAQGTAPLHF.

This chain uses TRBV2 with TRBJ2-5; 9 positions match TRBD1. The V segment lost 3 bases and the J segment 1 base; nucleotides outside the gene matches: 3. The germline CDR1 and CDR2 sequences are SNHLY and FYNNEI. The CDR3 spans 15 residues. The CDR3 protein is CASSDPGQGQETQYF. DNA of the CDR3: TGTGCCAGCAGTGATCCGGGACAGGGCCAAGAGACCCAGTACTTC.

This clonotype was counted a few times. The chain combines TRBV25-1 with TRBJ1-4, with a weak D call TRBD1 (6 bases). Germline V CDR1 and CDR2: MGHDK, SYGVNS. The CDR3 totals 15 residues. V was shortened by 0 bases and J by 1 base, with 6 bases between the two germline ends. DNA for the CDR3: TGTGCCAGCAGTGAATACAGGGGAACTAATGAAAAACTGTTTTTT. Translation gives CASSEYRGTNEKLFF.

This clonotype was counted a few times. This chain links TRBV18 with TRBJ2-5; D gene unclear. The CDR3 extends over 11 amino acids. The germline gives CDR1 KGHSH, CDR2 LQKENI. The V gene lost 3 bases and the J gene lost 4 bases, with 3 bases spanning the gap. The CDR3 protein is CASSPIETQYF. CDR3 bases: TGTGCCAGCTCACCTATAGAGACCCAGTACTTC. The full variable domain, its missing parts supplied by reference TRBV18 and TRBJ2-5, is NAGVMQNPRHLVRRRGQEARLRCSPMKGHSHVYWYRQLPEEGLKFMVYLQKENIIDESGMPKERFSAEFPKEGPSILRIQQVVRGDSAAYFCASSPIETQYFGPGTRLLVL.

Only a few counts were recorded for this clonotype. V usage is TRBV7-2 and J usage is TRBJ1-2; D gene uncertain. Germline values: CDR1 SGHTA, CDR2 FQGNSA. This CDR3 contains 13 residues. Trimming took 4 bases from V and 4 from J, leaving 10 bases between them. The CDR3 nucleotides are TGTGCCAGCAGCTCCACGTACACCTATGGCTACACCTTC. This gives the protein CASSSTYTYGYTF.

This clonotype came up a few times. The chain uses TRBV20-1 and TRBJ2-7; 8 bases map to TRBD1. Per germline, CDR1 DFQATT and CDR2 SNEGSKA (reference sequence). After removal of 6 bases from V and 2 bases from J, the junction contained 6 bases not matched to a gene. The CDR3 contains 13 residues. The CDR3 region has the DNA TGCAGTGCCGTGGACAGGGCCACCTACGAGCAGTACGTC. Amino acids: CSAVDRATYEQYV.

This clonotype was recorded a few times. The gene calls are TRBV7-2 and TRBJ2-5; possible D gene TRBD2, 6 bases. The germline gives CDR1 SGHTA, CDR2 FQGNSA. The length of the CDR3 is 14 residues. Between the trimmed V and J ends, which lost 5 bases and 0 bases, there was a span of 10 bases. This chain's CDR3 is CASSRERYQETQYF. Written as DNA, the CDR3 is TGTGCCAGCAGCCGGGAGCGGTACCAAGAGACCCAGTACTTC.

The chain carries TRBV20-1 and TRBJ2-7; D gene unclear. V was trimmed by 2 bases and J by 2 bases, leaving 7 bases between them. Germline assignment: CDR1 DFQATT and CDR2 SNEGSKA (reference sequence). CDR3 size: 12 residues. The CDR3 protein is CSARLSTYEQYV. CDR3 coding DNA: TGCAGTGCTAGACTCTCGACCTACGAGCAGTACGTC.

The rearrangement joins TRBV7-2 to TRBJ2-5, with a tentative D call TRBD2 (6 bases). Between the trimmed V and J ends, which lost 6 bases and 2 bases, there was a span of 13 bases. The CDR3 spans 14 residues. Germline CDR1 SGHTA, CDR2 FQGNSA. CDR3 in amino acids: CASRTGTVQETQYF. The CDR3 nucleotides read TGTGCCAGCAGGACCGGGACTGTACAAGAGACCCAGTACTTC. The full variable domain, rest sourced from reference TRBV7-2 and TRBJ2-5, is GAGVSQSPSNKVTEKGKDVELRCDPISGHTALYWYRQSLGQGLEFLIYFQGNSAPDKSGLPSDRFSAERTGGSVSTLTIQRTQQEDSAVYLCASRTGTVQETQYFGPGTRLLVL.